Listed below are T cell receptor beta chains from one sample, sequenced in a study of T cell changes during pregnancy in multiple sclerosis. Generated by immunoSEQ multiplex PCR, the TCRdb table keeps only in-frame clones and is missing some. The sample lists about 40,000 clones, over 75% occurring once. Sample: CD4+ T cells from peripheral blood mononuclear cells, taken in the third trimester of pregnancy. Receptors originate from a female donor with multiple sclerosis, enrolled in a pregnancy study. CDR3s include the opening cysteine and the closing phenylalanine or tryptophan. The D gene is left open where the match is weak. For some rows the clone size is stated as once, few or many, or as a class when expanded; others skip it.

J gene: TRBJ2-7
V gene: TRBV6-5
clone size: .
D gene: .
CDR3 DNA: TGTGCCAGCAGATCAGGGTCCGAGCAGTACTTC
CDR3 protein: CASRSGSEQYF

J gene: TRBJ1-1
V gene: TRBV29-1
clone size: few
D gene: TRBD1
CDR3 DNA: TGCAGCGTTGACGGGACAGGGGGCTTCAACACTGAAGCTTTCTTT
CDR3 protein: CSVDGTGGFNTEAFF

J gene: TRBJ2-5
V gene: TRBV14
clone size: .
D gene: TRBD2
CDR3 DNA: TGTGCCAGCAGTCACAGCGGGAGGGCCGGAGAGACCCAGTACTTC
CDR3 protein: CASSHSGRAGETQYF

J gene: TRBJ1-2
V gene: TRBV20-1
clone size: .
D gene: .
CDR3 DNA: TGCAGTGCTAGCCACAGGGGCTACACCTTC
CDR3 protein: CSASHRGYTF

J gene: TRBJ1-3
V gene: TRBV7-6
clone size: .
D gene: TRBD1
CDR3 DNA: TGTGCCAGCAGCTTAAGGGGACAGGGGCGAAACACCATATATTTT
CDR3 protein: CASSLRGQGRNTIYF

J gene: TRBJ2-3
V gene: TRBV28
clone size: once
D gene: TRBD2
CDR3 DNA: TGTGCCAGCAGTTTAAGCGGGAGGACGGATACGCAGTATTTT
CDR3 protein: CASSLSGRTDTQYF

J gene: TRBJ2-1
V gene: TRBV5-5
clone size: once
D gene: .
CDR3 DNA: TGTGCCAGCACCCTCCCGGTCCTAGCCACCTACAATGAGCAGTTCTTC
CDR3 protein: CASTLPVLATYNEQFF

J gene: TRBJ1-1
V gene: TRBV7-9
clone size: .
D gene: .
CDR3 DNA: TGTGCCAGCTCCCGGGGGGGACCAATGAACACTGAAGCTTTCTTT
CDR3 protein: CASSRGGPMNTEAFF

J gene: TRBJ2-3
V gene: TRBV7-9
clone size: .
D gene: .
CDR3 DNA: TGTGCCAGCAGCTTACGGAACCCAAAAGCTGGAGGCCCCCCAGATACGCAGTATTTT
CDR3 protein: CASSLRNPKAGGPPDTQYF

J gene: TRBJ2-3
V gene: TRBV6-1
clone size: once
D gene: TRBD2
CDR3 DNA: TGTGCCAGCAGGGGACTAGCGTATAGCACAGATACGCAGTATTTT
CDR3 protein: CASRGLAYSTDTQYF

J gene: TRBJ2-7
V gene: TRBV5-1
clone size: .
D gene: .
CDR3 DNA: TGCGCCAGCAGCTCCCCCGGGACTCTTACCTACGAGCAGTACTTC
CDR3 protein: CASSSPGTLTYEQYF

J gene: TRBJ2-2
V gene: TRBV7-6
clone size: .
D gene: .
CDR3 DNA: TGTGCCAGCAGCACACAGGGTTACACCGGGGAGCTGTTTTTT
CDR3 protein: CASSTQGYTGELFF

J gene: TRBJ2-1
V gene: TRBV6-1
clone size: .
D gene: TRBD1
CDR3 DNA: TGTGCCACCGGACAGGGGGCCTATGAGCAGTTCTTC
CDR3 protein: CATGQGAYEQFF

J gene: TRBJ2-1
V gene: TRBV15
clone size: .
D gene: .
CDR3 DNA: TGTGCCACCAGCAGAGAGGGCGGCGGGCCTAATGAGCAGTTCTTC
CDR3 protein: CATSREGGGPNEQFF